The 5 T cell receptor beta chains below were found in one sample sequenced in a study of technical replicates of blood from a handful of donors. This table comes from immunoSEQ multiplex PCR, and its TCRdb copy is limited to in-frame clones, with some not included. The sample includes tens of thousands of clones, around 85% of them seen just once. Sequencing was carried out using PBMCs. The receptor source for this set is a human donor in good health. Some clones in this sample may be carry-over from other donors' samples.

The chain carries TRBV6-1 and TRBJ1-6; 8 bases are shared with TRBD1. With V trimmed by 5 bases and J by 7 bases, 4 bases remained unmatched. This CDR3 has 14 residues. Germline CDR1 reads MNHNS; CDR2 reads SASEGT. The CDR3, as DNA: TGTGCCAGCAGTAGCCGGGACAGGAATTCACCCCTCCACTTT. Protein: CASSSRDRNSPLHF.

The chain combines TRBV18 with TRBJ2-2; D is perhaps TRBD1 (6 bases). CDR3 length equals 18 residues. Trimming shortened V by 5 bases and J by 0 bases, and 19 bases separated the two germline ends. Germline V lookup: CDR1 KGHSH, CDR2 LQKENI. CDR3 sequence reads: CASSYPNLAGANTGELFF. The CDR3 DNA follows: TGTGCCAGCTCATATCCCAATTTGGCAGGGGCGAACACCGGGGAGCTGTTTTTT.

The J gene is TRBJ1-1, the V gene TRBV9; D perhaps matches TRBD1 (6 bases). V was trimmed by 3 bases and J by 2 bases, leaving 11 bases between them. CDR1 is SGDLS, CDR2 YYNGEE, per germline. The CDR3 consists of 14 residues. CDR3 protein: CASSAQGQNTEAFF. In DNA, the CDR3 is TGTGCCAGCAGCGCACAGGGTCAAAACACTGAAGCTTTCTTT.

J is TRBJ2-5 and V is TRBV7-9; D might be TRBD2 (5 bases). V lost 4 bases and J 3 bases, leaving 15 bases between the germline ends. The CDR3 totals 15 residues. Germline CDR1 is SEHNR and CDR2 is FQNEAQ (reference sequence). The CDR3 nucleotides read TGTGCCAGCAGCTCGAGGTGGTCGGGGAAAGAGACCCAGTACTTC. Translated, it gives CASSSRWSGKETQYF.

The CDR3 DNA is TGTGCCAGCAGCTTAGGACAGGACTTGAACACTGAAGCTTTCTTT. Amino acids: CASSLGQDLNTEAFF. The chain is built from TRBV7-9 and TRBJ1-1; possibly TRBD1 for D (6 bases). V was clipped by 1 base and J by 0 bases, with 9 bases between them. Germline loops: CDR1 SEHNR, CDR2 FQNEAQ (reference sequence). The CDR3 contains 15 residues. The full variable domain, completed using reference TRBV7-9 and TRBJ1-1, is DTGVSQNPRHKITKRGQNVTFRCDPISEHNRLYWYRQTLGQGPEFLTYFQNEAQLEKSRLLSDRFSAERPKGSFSTLEIQRTEQGDSAMYLCASSLGQDLNTEAFFGQGTRLTVV.